These 15 T cell receptor beta chains were all obtained from the same sample, sequenced in a study of cytomegalovirus exposure and HLA in healthy donors. The PCR had 60 Vbeta and 13 Jbeta primers. The table came from immunoSEQ multiplex PCR; TCRdb's copy has only in-frame clones and leaves some out. The sample carries more than 95,000 clones, 76% recorded once. Sequencing input: PBMCs. These TCRs come from a man aged 45-60 years in good health and CMV-seronegative.

This rearrangement joins TRBV6-6 to TRBJ1-1; D is uncertain. Trimming shortened V by 5 bases and J by 11 bases, and 9 bases separated the two germline ends. From germline, CDR1 is MNHNY and CDR2 SVGAGI (reference sequence). The CDR3 has 10 amino acids. CDR3 residues: CASSEWAAFF. CDR3 nucleotide sequence: TGTGCCAGCAGTGAATGGGCGGCTTTCTTT.

With regard to this clone: Sequence at one end of the junction differs from germline and may be a read error. V usage is TRBV5-6 and J usage is TRBJ1-3; D is possibly TRBD1 (5 bases). The CDR3 spans 12 residues. Germline V gene sequence: CDR1 SGHDT, CDR2 YYEEEE. CDR3 nucleotides: TGTGCCAGCAGCGGGACTTCAGGCGCCGGTCATTTT. It is translated as CASSGTSGAGHF.

The rearrangement uses TRBV7-8 and TRBJ2-7; 8 bases agree with TRBD1. Germline V CDR1 and CDR2: SGHVS, FQNEAQ. The CDR3 is 14 residues long. V shed 1 base and J 3 bases; nucleotides not matched to a gene: 2. In DNA, the CDR3 is TGTGCCAGCAGCTTAGAAGACAGGGGCTACGAGCAGTACGTC. Translated, it gives CASSLEDRGYEQYV.

The chain recombines TRBV4-1 with TRBJ1-4; D is unclear. CDR1 and CDR2 from the germline V gene are MGHRA and YSYEKL. Trimming removed 4 bases at V and 5 bases at J, with 17 bases between. This CDR3 has 16 amino acids. Here the CDR3 DNA reads TGCGCCAGCAGCCGAGATACCACGTCGGGGAATGAAAAACTGTTTTTT. It is translated as CASSRDTTSGNEKLFF.

The chain couples TRBV29-1 to TRBJ1-4; TRBD1 agrees at 10 bases. CDR3 length: 13 residues. Germline V gene sequence: CDR1 SQVTM, CDR2 ANQGSEA. The V gene end was trimmed by 5 bases and the J gene end by 5 bases; junction bases not matched to a gene: 2. This CDR3 reads CSVRQGANEKLFF. In DNA form, the CDR3 reads TGCAGCGTTAGACAGGGGGCGAATGAAAAACTGTTTTTT.

The chain couples TRBV7-9 to TRBJ2-5; 7 bases match TRBD1. The end of the DNA aligns better with TRBJ2-7, so the J call may be wrong. CDR3 size: 14 residues. Germline assignment: CDR1 SEHNR and CDR2 FQNEAQ (reference sequence). In DNA, the CDR3 is TGTGCCAGCAGCATACAGGGACAGTCCTACGAGCAGTACTTC. It specifies CASSIQGQSYEQYF.

This rearrangement joins TRBV9 to TRBJ1-5; 7 bases align to TRBD1. After removal of 3 bases from V and 2 bases from J, the junction contained 11 bases not matched to a gene. Germline values: CDR1 SGDLS, CDR2 YYNGEE. The CDR3 consists of 17 residues. In nucleotides, the CDR3 is TGTGCCAGCAGCGAGGGCCAGGGGGGCTGGGGCAATCAGCCCCAGCATTTT. It yields the protein CASSEGQGGWGNQPQHF.

The J gene is TRBJ1-2, the V gene TRBV6-1, with D hard to call. The CDR3 is 16 amino acids. CDR1 MNHNS and CDR2 SASEGT come from the germline V gene. V lost 3 bases, J lost 7 bases, and 21 bases lay in between. This CDR3 reads CASSDRSGRISSGYTF. The CDR3 DNA is TGTGCCAGCAGTGATCGTTCAGGCCGGATCTCTTCTGGCTACACCTTC.

The chain has TRBV5-4 and TRBJ2-7, with unresolved D. Trimming left V 0 bases short and J 0 bases short, with 13 bases between. Germline values: CDR1 SGHNT, CDR2 YYREEE (reference sequence). The CDR3 covers 16 residues. This chain's CDR3 is CASSLGPDPSSYEQYV. DNA of the CDR3: TGTGCCAGCAGCTTGGGCCCCGATCCTAGCTCCTACGAGCAGTACGTC.

V is TRBV7-9 and J is TRBJ1-1; D unclear. The germline V gene has CDR1 SEHNR and CDR2 FQNEAQ (reference sequence). Trimming took 5 bases from V and 0 from J, leaving 13 bases between them. The CDR3 is 15 amino acids. Written as DNA, the CDR3 is TGTGCCAGCAGCCTATTCAGCGTCATGAACACTGAAGCTTTCTTT. It translates to CASSLFSVMNTEAFF.

V usage is TRBV2 and J usage is TRBJ2-3; possibly TRBD2 for D (6 bases). The CDR3 totals 14 residues. CDR1 and CDR2 (germline): SNHLY, FYNNEI. The V end was cut by 2 bases, the J end by 2 bases, with 8 bases between. The CDR3 loop is CASSETDYTDTQYF. The CDR3 DNA reads TGTGCCAGCAGTGAAACGGACTACACAGATACGCAGTATTTT.

Comments on this clone: A read error may account for a junction end that differs from germline. This chain joins TRBV7-9 and TRBJ2-2, with D possibly being TRBD1 (6 bases). Germline CDR1 is SEHNR and CDR2 is FQNEAQ (reference sequence). There are 12 residues in the CDR3. In nucleotides, the CDR3 is TGTTCCAGCAGCCAGGGGACCGGGGAGCTGTTTTTT. Translated: CSSSQGTGELFF.

This clone was seen only once. CDR3 residues: CASSPGQGGNIQYF. As DNA, the CDR3 is TGTGCCAGCTCACCGGGACAGGGTGGAAACATTCAGTACTTC. This sequence joins TRBV18 and TRBJ2-4; 9 nucleotides align to TRBD1. This CDR3 has 14 amino acids. The V and J ends lost 3 bases and 6 bases, in that order; junction bases with no gene match: 3. The germline gives CDR1 KGHSH, CDR2 LQKENI. The full variable domain, its missing parts supplied by reference TRBV18 and TRBJ2-4, is NAGVMQNPRHLVRRRGQEARLRCSPMKGHSHVYWYRQLPEEGLKFMVYLQKENIIDESGMPKERFSAEFPKEGPSILRIQQVVRGDSAAYFCASSPGQGGNIQYFGAGTRLSVL.

This clone was seen just once. This chain joins TRBV9 and TRBJ2-1, with D maybe TRBD2 (6 bases). CDR1 and CDR2 from the germline V gene are SGDLS and YYNGEE. The CDR3 consists of 15 residues. V shed 0 bases and J shed 10 bases, with 17 bases lying between them. The CDR3 bases are TGTGCCAGCAGCGTAGCTGGGCAGGCCCGGGAGGAGCAGTTCTTC. Residues: CASSVAGQAREEQFF.

This chain links TRBV19 with TRBJ1-1; no clear D gene. V was shortened by 10 bases and J by 6 bases, with 15 bases between the two germline ends. There are 12 residues in the CDR3. Germline CDR1 reads LNHDA; CDR2 reads SQIVND (reference sequence). CDR3 bases: TGTGCCACTGAGGGTTGGCACCCTGAAGCTTTCTTT. Protein sequence: CATEGWHPEAFF.